This T cell receptor beta chain is drawn from a study of OX40 agonist ivuxolimab in advanced cancers. General study results and limits: The study found among the lowest clonal expansion in partial responders at 0.1-3.0 mg/kg. CD8+ T cells averaged more expanded clones than CD4+.

The germline gives CDR1 SGHTA, CDR2 FQGNSA. The CDR3 spans 15 residues. It was autoimmune disease history or systemic immunosuppression that excluded patients. Profiling relied on immunoSEQ multiplex PCR, and the TCRdb table lists in-frame clones only, not all of them. Of about 54,000 clones detected, 80% to 95% appear once; the ten largest clones hold approximately 12%. As to this clone: No antigen is known for it. The junction departs from germline at one end; a sequencing error may be responsible. The identical CDR3 is also encoded by other nucleotide sequences in the sample.

The source material was CD4+ or CD8+ T cells sorted from blood, sampled in a trial of the OX40 agonist ivuxolimab. The J gene is TRBJ2-5, the V gene TRBV7-2, with a weak D call TRBD2 (6 bases). The sequence came from an adult with an advanced solid tumor such as melanoma, head and neck, liver or kidney cancer. DNA of the CDR3: TGTGCCAGCAGCTTATCTGGGACTTTACAAGAGACCCAATACTTC. Translated: CASSLSGTLQETQYF.